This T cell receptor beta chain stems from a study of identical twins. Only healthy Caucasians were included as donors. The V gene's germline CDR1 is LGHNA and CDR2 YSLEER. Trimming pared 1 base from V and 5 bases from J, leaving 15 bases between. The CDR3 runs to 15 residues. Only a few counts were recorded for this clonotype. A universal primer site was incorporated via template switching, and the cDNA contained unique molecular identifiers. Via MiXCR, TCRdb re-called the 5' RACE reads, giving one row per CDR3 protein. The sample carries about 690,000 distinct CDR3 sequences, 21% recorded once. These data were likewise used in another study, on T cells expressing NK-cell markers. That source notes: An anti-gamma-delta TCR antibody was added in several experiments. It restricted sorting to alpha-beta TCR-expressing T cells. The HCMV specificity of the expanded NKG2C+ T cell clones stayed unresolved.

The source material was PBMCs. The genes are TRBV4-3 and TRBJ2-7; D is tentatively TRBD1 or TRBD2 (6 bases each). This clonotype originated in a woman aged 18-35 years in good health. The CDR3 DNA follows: TGCGCCAGCAGCCAAGGAGTTTCGGGGGCCCACGAGCAGTACTTC. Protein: CASSQGVSGAHEQYF.